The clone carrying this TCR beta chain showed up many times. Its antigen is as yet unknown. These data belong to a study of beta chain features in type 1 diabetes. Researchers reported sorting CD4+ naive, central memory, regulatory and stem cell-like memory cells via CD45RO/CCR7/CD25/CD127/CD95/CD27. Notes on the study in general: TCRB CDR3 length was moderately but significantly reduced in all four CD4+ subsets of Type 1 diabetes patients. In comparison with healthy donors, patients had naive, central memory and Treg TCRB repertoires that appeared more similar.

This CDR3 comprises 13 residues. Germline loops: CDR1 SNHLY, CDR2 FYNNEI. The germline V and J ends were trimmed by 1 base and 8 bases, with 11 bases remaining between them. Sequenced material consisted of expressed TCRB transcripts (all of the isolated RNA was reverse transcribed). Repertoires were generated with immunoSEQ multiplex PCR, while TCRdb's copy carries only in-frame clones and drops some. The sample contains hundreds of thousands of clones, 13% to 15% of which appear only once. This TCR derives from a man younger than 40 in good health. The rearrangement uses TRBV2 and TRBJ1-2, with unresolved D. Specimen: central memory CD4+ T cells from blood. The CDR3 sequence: CASSEGAISGYTF. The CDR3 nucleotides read TGTGCCAGCAGTGAAGGGGCCATAAGCGGCTACACCTTC. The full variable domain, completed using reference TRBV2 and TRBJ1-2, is EPEVTQTPSHQVTQMGQEVILRCVPISNHLYFYWYRQILGQKVEFLVSFYNNEISEKSEIFDDQFSVERPDGSNFTLKIRSTKLEDSAMYFCASSEGAISGYTFGSGTRLTVV.